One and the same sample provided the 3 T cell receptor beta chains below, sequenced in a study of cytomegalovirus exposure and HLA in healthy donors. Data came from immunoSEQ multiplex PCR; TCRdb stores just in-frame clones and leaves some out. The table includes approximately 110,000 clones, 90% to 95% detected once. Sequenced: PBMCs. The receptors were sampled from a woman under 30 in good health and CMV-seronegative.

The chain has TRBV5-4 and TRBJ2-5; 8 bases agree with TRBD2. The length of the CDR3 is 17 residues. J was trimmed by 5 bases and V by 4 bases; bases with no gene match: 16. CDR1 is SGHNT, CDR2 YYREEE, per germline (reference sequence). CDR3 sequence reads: CASSPKPAQSGGETQYF. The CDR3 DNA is TGTGCCAGCAGCCCCAAACCAGCCCAAAGCGGGGGCGAGACCCAGTACTTC.

The CDR3 loop reads CACGSRYGYTF. DNA for the CDR3: TGTGCCTGCGGCAGTCGCTATGGCTACACCTTC. The chain links TRBV28 to TRBJ1-2; D is undetermined. The germline gives CDR1 MDHEN, CDR2 SYDVKM. Trimming took off 11 bases at V and 4 bases at J, with 11 bases between the two ends. The length of the CDR3 is 11 residues.

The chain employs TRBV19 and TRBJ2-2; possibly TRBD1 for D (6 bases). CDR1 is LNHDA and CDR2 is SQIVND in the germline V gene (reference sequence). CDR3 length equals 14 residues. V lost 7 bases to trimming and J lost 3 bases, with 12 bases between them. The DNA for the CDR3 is TGTGCCAGTACCCGCAGGGGAGACACCGGGGAGCTGTTTTTT. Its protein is CASTRRGDTGELFF.